These 17 T cell receptor beta chains were all obtained from the same sample, sequenced in a study of cytomegalovirus exposure and HLA in healthy donors. PCR amplification relied on 60 Vbeta primers (plus 13 Jbeta primers). Some clones are missing from TCRdb's copy, which holds only in-frame ones; the method was immunoSEQ multiplex PCR. The sample records hundreds of thousands of clones, 82% being singletons. Material for sequencing was PBMCs. These receptors came from a man in his forties in good health and CMV-seropositive.

The chain recombines TRBV4-1 with TRBJ1-5; 9 bases agree with TRBD1. This CDR3 is built from 18 residues. Trimming cost V 4 bases and J 1 base; bases outside gene matches: 11. CDR1 is MGHRA, CDR2 YSYEKL, per germline. The CDR3, as DNA: TGCGCCAGCAGCCCCTTCACTCGCGGGACAGGGAGCAATCAGCCCCAGCATTTT. This translates into CASSPFTRGTGSNQPQHF.

The rearrangement links TRBV18 to TRBJ1-5; 11 nucleotides line up with TRBD1. Germline V gene lookup returns CDR1 KGHSH and CDR2 LQKENI. The CDR3 runs to 17 residues. Trimming cost V 3 bases and J 3 bases; bases outside gene matches: 7. The CDR3 DNA follows: TGTGCCAGCTCACCCCAGGGACAGGGGGAATACAATCAGCCCCAGCATTTT. As protein: CASSPQGQGEYNQPQHF.

On this clone: One junction end disagrees with the germline gene, perhaps due to a read error. The chain joins TRBV7-9 to TRBJ2-3, with unresolved D. The length of the CDR3 is 13 residues. Germline loops: CDR1 SEHNR, CDR2 FQNEAQ (reference sequence). This CDR3 is CSSSPRVPDTQYF. The CDR3 DNA reads as TGTTCCAGCAGCCCCCGCGTACCAGATACGCAGTATTTT.

The rearrangement links TRBV25-1 to TRBJ1-1, with TRBD1 matching 7 bases. This CDR3 is built from 13 residues. In germline, CDR1 is MGHDK, CDR2 SYGVNS. Unmatched junction bases numbered 3, after V lost 4 bases and J lost 4 bases. The CDR3 DNA is TGTGCCAGCAGTGCGACAGGGCTCACTGAAGCTTTCTTT. It encodes CASSATGLTEAFF.

This chain links TRBV7-9 with TRBJ1-1, with 8 bases aligning to TRBD1. The trim removed 4 bases at V and 2 bases at J, leaving 6 bases unmatched. This CDR3 spans 15 amino acids. Germline assignment: CDR1 SEHNR and CDR2 FQNEAQ (reference sequence). The CDR3 reads CASSSRQGSNTEAFF. The CDR3 bases are TGTGCCAGCAGCTCGAGACAGGGGAGCAACACTGAAGCTTTCTTT.

This chain links TRBV6-6 with TRBJ2-5, with 7 bases fitting TRBD1. This CDR3 has 13 residues. The V and J ends lost 4 bases and 4 bases, in that order; junction bases with no gene match: 3. CDR1 MNHNY and CDR2 SVGAGI come from the germline V gene (reference sequence). In nucleotides, the CDR3 is TGTGCCAGCAGTTCGACAGGGTCAGAGACCCAGTACTTC. It specifies CASSSTGSETQYF.

This clone was seen only a few times. J is TRBJ2-7 and V is TRBV28; 10 bases map to TRBD2. The CDR3 sequence is 14 residues long. The germline CDR1 and CDR2 sequences are MDHEN and SYDVKM. V lost 7 bases and J lost 6; bases outside the gene matches: 9. CDR3 sequence: CASNPGTSAIEQYF. CDR3 coding DNA: TGTGCCAGCAATCCTGGGACTAGCGCCATCGAGCAGTACTTC. Based on the CDR3 plus reference TRBV28 and TRBJ2-7, the full variable domain is DVKVTQSSRYLVKRTGEKVFLECVQDMDHENMFWYRQDPGLGLRLIYFSYDVKMKEKGDIPEGYSVSREKKERFSLILESASTNQTSMYLCASNPGTSAIEQYFGPGTRLTVT.

The V call is TRBV6-1, the J call TRBJ2-3; 8 bases fit TRBD2. The germline gives CDR1 MNHNS, CDR2 SASEGT. CDR3 length equals 14 residues. V lost 9 bases to trimming and J lost 2 bases; unmatched junction nucleotides: 7. The CDR3 region is CASTGRGNTDTQYF. The CDR3 DNA is TGTGCCAGTACCGGGAGGGGGAACACAGATACGCAGTATTTT.

This chain joins TRBV19 and TRBJ2-1, with TRBD2 matching 9 bases. CDR3 length: 15 residues. J gave up 7 bases and V 5 bases, and 9 bases lay outside the gene matches. Germline CDR1 and CDR2: LNHDA and SQIVND (reference sequence). CDR3 sequence: CASSPGLAVLNEQFF. CDR3 nucleotide sequence: TGTGCCAGTAGTCCGGGACTAGCTGTTTTGAATGAGCAGTTCTTC.

This sequence joins TRBV7-9 and TRBJ2-5; 7 nucleotides agree with TRBD1. Per the germline V gene, CDR1 is SEHNR and CDR2 is FQNEAQ (reference sequence). The trim removed 3 bases at V and 2 bases at J, leaving 3 bases unmatched. This CDR3 region has 14 residues. The CDR3 nucleotides are TGTGCCAGCAGCTTGACAGGGTCTCAAGAGACCCAGTACTTC. As protein: CASSLTGSQETQYF.

This rearrangement joins TRBV5-1 to TRBJ1-1; 7 positions match TRBD1. J gave up 5 bases and V 4 bases, and 5 bases lay outside the gene matches. Germline values: CDR1 SGHRS, CDR2 YFSETQ. This CDR3 has 13 residues. CDR3 in DNA: TGCGCCAGCAGCGGAGACAGGGAAACTGAAGCTTTCTTT. Translated, it gives CASSGDRETEAFF.

This clone was detected a few times. The CDR3 bases are TGTGCCAGCAGTGCTAGCGGCCCCTCCTACAATGAGCAGTTCTTC. Its protein is CASSASGPSYNEQFF. The chain links TRBV7-9 to TRBJ2-1, with 7 bases lining up with TRBD2. Germline assignment: CDR1 SEHNR and CDR2 FQNEAQ (reference sequence). This CDR3 has 15 amino acids. With V trimmed by 6 bases and J by 0 bases, 5 bases remained unmatched.

This clone was picked up a small number of times. The chain has TRBV7-9 and TRBJ1-2; 7 nucleotides line up with TRBD1. This CDR3 region has 16 residues. Germline lookup yields CDR1 SEHNR and CDR2 FQNEAQ (reference sequence). V lost 0 bases and J lost 4; bases outside the gene matches: 8. The chain's CDR3 is CASSLAGSDRIYGYTF. In nucleotides, the CDR3 is TGTGCCAGCAGCTTAGCGGGTTCGGACAGGATCTATGGCTACACCTTC.

The chain joins TRBV11-2 to TRBJ1-6; TRBD1 aligns across 8 bases. This CDR3 is 14 amino acids long. The J segment lost 8 bases and the V segment lost 0 bases, leaving 0 bases of the junction unmatched. Germline-derived CDR1 and CDR2 are SGHAT and FQNNGV. The CDR3 nucleotides are TGTGCCAGCAGCTTAGACAGGGGGCATTCACCCCTCCACTTT. Amino acids: CASSLDRGHSPLHF.

The chain couples TRBV5-1 to TRBJ2-7; D perhaps matches TRBD2 (5 bases). Looked up from germline, CDR1 is SGHRS and CDR2 is YFSETQ. Trimming left V 0 bases short and J 1 base short, with 8 bases between. The CDR3 length is 14 residues. The CDR3 region has the DNA TGCGCCAGCAGCTTGGCGACGGGGTCCTACGAGCAGTACGTC. Its protein product is CASSLATGSYEQYV.

This chain links TRBV7-2 with TRBJ2-7; a weak D match, TRBD1 (6 bases). Trimming left V 5 bases short and J 0 bases short, with 17 bases between. This CDR3 comprises 16 residues. From germline, CDR1 is SGHTA and CDR2 FQGNSA. Here the CDR3 reads CASSVTGQRISYEQYF. The CDR3 nucleotides are TGTGCCAGCAGCGTGACCGGACAGAGGATCTCCTACGAGCAGTACTTC. Based on the CDR3 plus reference TRBV7-2 and TRBJ2-7, the full variable domain is GAGVSQSPSNKVTEKGKDVELRCDPISGHTALYWYRQSLGQGLEFLIYFQGNSAPDKSGLPSDRFSAERTGGSVSTLTIQRTQQEDSAVYLCASSVTGQRISYEQYFGPGTRLTVT.

The CDR3 reads CASSSTGPNYGYTF. The CDR3 DNA follows: TGTGCCAGCAGTTCCACAGGGCCTAACTATGGCTACACCTTC. The rearrangement joins TRBV6-5 to TRBJ1-2, with D perhaps TRBD1 (6 bases). CDR1 is MNHEY, CDR2 SVGAGI, per germline. The CDR3 consists of 14 residues. V shed 4 bases and J shed 0 bases, with 9 bases lying between them.